The 11 T cell receptor beta chains presented below share a single source sample, sequenced in a study of blood T cell repertoires in COVID-19. TCRdb's copy holds only in-frame clones and misses some; the assay was immunoSEQ multiplex PCR. The repertoire holds approximately 250,000 clones, with approximately 82% as singletons. Material: peripheral blood. These receptor sequences come from a man aged 55 to 70 who had recovered from COVID-19.

The V call is TRBV2, the J call TRBJ2-6, with 8 nucleotides matching TRBD1. CDR1 is SNHLY and CDR2 is FYNNEI in the germline V gene. The CDR3 extends over 16 amino acids. The V segment lost 5 bases and the J segment 4 bases; nucleotides outside the gene matches: 7. The CDR3 here is CASSLDQGAGANVLTF. CDR3 nucleotides: TGTGCCAGCAGTCTCGATCAGGGGGCCGGGGCCAACGTCCTGACTTTC.

As for this clone: The identical CDR3 is also encoded by other nucleotide sequences in the sample. CDR3 sequence reads: CASSLGQGSEKLFF. The CDR3 nucleotides are TGCGCCAGCAGCTTGGGACAGGGGAGTGAAAAACTGTTTTTT. The chain is built from TRBV5-1 and TRBJ1-4, with 8 positions matching TRBD1. Germline lookup yields CDR1 SGHRS and CDR2 YFSETQ. J gave up 7 bases and V 0 bases, and 2 bases lay outside the gene matches. The CDR3 is 14 amino acids.

The chain is built from TRBV2 and TRBJ2-7; a weak D match, TRBD1 (5 bases). This CDR3 spans 14 amino acids. Per germline, CDR1 SNHLY and CDR2 FYNNEI. V lost 7 bases, J lost 2 bases, and 15 bases lay in between. The CDR3 protein is CASKTDTAAYEQYF. CDR3 in DNA: TGTGCCAGCAAGACGGACACAGCAGCCTACGAGCAGTACTTC.

The V and J genes are TRBV9 and TRBJ1-2; 10 bases are shared with TRBD1. The V segment lost 4 bases and the J segment 7 bases; nucleotides outside the gene matches: 7. The germline V gene has CDR1 SGDLS and CDR2 YYNGEE. The CDR3 runs 14 residues. The CDR3 sequence is CASSPRQGAAGYTF. The CDR3 DNA reads as TGTGCCAGCAGCCCTAGACAGGGGGCGGCTGGCTACACCTTC.

This clone was observed a few times. The chain has TRBV6-1 and TRBJ2-5, with 9 nucleotides matching TRBD2. Germline V CDR1 and CDR2: MNHNS, SASEGT. The J segment lost 4 bases and the V segment lost 3 bases, leaving 9 bases of the junction unmatched. The CDR3 length is 16 residues. The CDR3, as DNA: TGTGCCAGCAGTGACCGGGCCGGGACTAGCAGAGAGACCCAGTACTTC. Translating gives CASSDRAGTSRETQYF.

The V and J genes are TRBV28 and TRBJ2-5, with 7 positions matching TRBD2. Germline values: CDR1 MDHEN, CDR2 SYDVKM. The CDR3 is 14 residues long. V shed 7 bases, J shed 4 bases, and the junction held 9 bases outside the gene matches. CDR3 nucleotides: TGTGCCAGCATCCCTCGGGGGGTTCGAGAGACCCAGTACTTC. This encodes CASIPRGVRETQYF. Full variable domain (missing parts from reference TRBV28 and TRBJ2-5): DVKVTQSSRYLVKRTGEKVFLECVQDMDHENMFWYRQDPGLGLRLIYFSYDVKMKEKGDIPEGYSVSREKKERFSLILESASTNQTSMYLCASIPRGVRETQYFGPGTRLLVL.

The chain has TRBV19 and TRBJ1-5; TRBD1 matches at 9 bases. The CDR3 extends over 15 amino acids. Germline trimming cut 5 bases from V and 6 bases from J; bases unmatched to any gene: 8. Germline lookup yields CDR1 LNHDA and CDR2 SQIVND (reference sequence). The CDR3 loop reads CASSPGGQGGQPQHF. CDR3 DNA sequence: TGTGCCAGTAGTCCGGGGGGACAGGGAGGTCAGCCCCAGCATTTT.

J is TRBJ2-7 and V is TRBV6-5; TRBD1 is a possible D gene (6 bases). Germline CDR1 is MNHEY and CDR2 is SVGAGI. Trimming stripped 8 bases from V and 7 bases from J, with 12 bases between. This CDR3 has 11 amino acids. The CDR3 DNA reads TGTGCCAGCGGCAGGGGCAGAGAGCAGTACTTC. The encoded protein is CASGRGREQYF.

The chain uses TRBV28 and TRBJ2-7; 8 bases match TRBD2. Germline lookup yields CDR1 MDHEN and CDR2 SYDVKM. This CDR3 comprises 16 residues. V was pared by 4 bases and J by 4 bases, with 12 bases of the junction left unmatched. CDR3 in DNA: TGTGCCAGCAGTTCTTCCGTTGCGGGGGGCGGGTACGAGCAGTACTTC. The encoded protein is CASSSSVAGGGYEQYF.

The V and J genes are TRBV11-3 and TRBJ1-1; D ambiguous. V was shortened by 5 bases and J by 5 bases, with 12 bases between the two germline ends. CDR3 length: 13 residues. Germline lookup yields CDR1 SGHNT and CDR2 YENEEA. The CDR3: CASSITRGTEAFF. CDR3 nucleotide sequence: TGTGCCAGCAGCATTACCCGGGGAACTGAAGCTTTCTTT. The variable domain in full, completed from reference TRBV11-3 and TRBJ1-1, reads EAGVVQSPRYKIIEKKQPVAFWCNPISGHNTLYWYLQNLGQGPELLIRYENEEAVDDSQLPKDRFSAERLKGVDSTLKIQPAELGDSAVYLCASSITRGTEAFFGQGTRLTVV.

This rearrangement joins TRBV19 to TRBJ2-1; TRBD2 agrees at 15 bases. The junction had 13 bases not matched to a gene; V was cut back by 8 bases and J by 5 bases. The CDR3 is made up of 18 amino acids. Germline-derived CDR1 and CDR2 are LNHDA and SQIVND (reference sequence). The CDR3 region is CASLRTSGRDPLDNEQFF. CDR3 sequence (DNA): TGTGCCAGTTTACGGACTAGCGGGAGGGACCCTCTGGACAATGAGCAGTTCTTC.